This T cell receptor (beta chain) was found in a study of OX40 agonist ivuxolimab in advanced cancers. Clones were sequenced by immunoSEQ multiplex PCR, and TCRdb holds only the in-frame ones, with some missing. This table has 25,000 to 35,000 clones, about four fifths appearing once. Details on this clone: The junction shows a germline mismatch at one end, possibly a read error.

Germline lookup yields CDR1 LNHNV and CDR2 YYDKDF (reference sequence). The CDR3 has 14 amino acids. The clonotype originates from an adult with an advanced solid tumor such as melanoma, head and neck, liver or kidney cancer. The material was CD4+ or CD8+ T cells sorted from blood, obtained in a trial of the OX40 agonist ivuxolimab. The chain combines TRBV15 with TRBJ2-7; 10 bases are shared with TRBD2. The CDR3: CATSRDSPSGRRDF. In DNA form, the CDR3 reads TGTGCCACCAGCAGAGATTCCCCTAGCGGGAGAAGAGACTTC.